This is a list of T cell receptor beta chains from one sample in a study of cytomegalovirus exposure and HLA in healthy donors. The data were produced by immunoSEQ multiplex PCR, yet TCRdb's version contains in-frame clones alone and is incomplete. Of 90,000 to 150,000 clones detected, 63% appear once; the ten largest clones hold 10%. The sequenced material came from PBMCs. Receptors were obtained from a man aged 40-49 years in good health and CMV-seropositive. Each CDR3 is given without its conserved first and last residue. Fields, in order: clone size, V gene, J gene, CDR3 protein. Size is stated for part of the rows, as once, few or many counts, or as a class when the clone is expanded.

.	TRBV18	TRBJ2-1	ASSPGTYNEQF
.	TRBV5-1	TRBJ2-3	ASSILAGGGDTQY
.	TRBV5-8	TRBJ1-5	ASSLDHRESGGNQPQH
.	TRBV2	TRBJ2-1	ASSDPDRNEQF
.	TRBV15	TRBJ2-3	ATRGGQSTDTQY
.	TRBV28	TRBJ1-2	ASSLGQGTYGYT
.	TRBV28	TRBJ1-1	ASSHRTGFATEAF
few	TRBV9	TRBJ2-1	ASSVEVGPNEQF
.	TRBV19	TRBJ2-1	ASIGIAGIRNEQF
.	TRBV9	TRBJ2-7	ASSVGRASGARYEQY
once	TRBV6-5	TRBJ2-1	ASSYSLAGGREQF
.	TRBV5-6	TRBJ1-5	ASSLGQGWQPQH
.	TRBV12-5	TRBJ2-5	ASVGGLDRGFETQY
.	TRBV11-2	TRBJ2-7	ASSLDRGLYEQY
few	TRBV6-5	TRBJ1-1	ASSYDARGRTEAF
.	TRBV28	TRBJ2-7	ASSPLGTSGNYEQY
few	TRBV28	TRBJ2-7	ASSPTPGTLTPYEQY
.	TRBV27	TRBJ2-1	ASSLLAGTYNEQF
few	TRBV2	TRBJ1-6	ASSVAGRNSPLH